The source of this T cell receptor (beta chain) is a study of CD8 T cells in Susac syndrome. From blood CD8+ and CD4+ T cells, the TCR beta chain was sequenced. Both CD4+ and CD8+ T cells were negatively isolated, and TEMRA cells underwent FACS enrichment. A quantity of roughly 0.5 to 1 ug RNA underwent reverse transcription using random hexamers. TCRdb passed the immunoSEQ multiplex PCR reads through MiXCR, listing each CDR3 protein once. The table shows 150,000 to 190,000 distinct CDR3 sequences, with around 95% occurring only once. Sequenced: CD8+ T cells from PBMCs. This receptor was taken from a human donor with multiple sclerosis.

Here the CDR3 DNA reads TGTGCCAGCCCCCAGGGGAACAATGAGCAGTTCTTC. Its protein is CASPQGNNEQFF. The rearrangement joins TRBV7-9 to TRBJ2-1; D perhaps matches TRBD1 (6 bases). The CDR3 is made up of 12 amino acids. Germline V CDR1 and CDR2: SEHNR, FQNEAQ (reference sequence). V was shortened by 8 bases and J by 5 bases, with 10 bases between the two germline ends. Full variable domain (remainder filled in from reference TRBV7-9 and TRBJ2-1): DTGVSQNPRHKITKRGQNVTFRCDPISEHNRLYWYRQTLGQGPEFLTYFQNEAQLEKSRLLSDRFSAERPKGSFSTLEIQRTEQGDSAMYLCASPQGNNEQFFGPGTRLTVL.